This T cell receptor (beta chain) was retrieved from a study of regulatory T cells in long-lasting Graves disease (dated by TCRdb to about 2021). For context, the study as a whole: Persistent Graves' disease was defined as persistently positive TSH receptor autoantibodies together with antithyroid drug treatment for over 5 years. Patients with persistent Graves' disease were compared with patients with newly diagnosed Graves' disease using TCR sequencing and RNA sequencing of peripheral blood. The study was conducted in China and was registered as a clinical trial. A total of around 35 samples underwent TCR sequencing: around 13 from persistent and about 20 from newly diagnosed Graves' disease patients. On average, persistent Graves' disease patients in the clinical cohort had been on antithyroid drugs for roughly 11 years. What the research found in general, with its limitations: The authors acknowledged the small sample size as a limitation that may reduce accuracy. Preferential use of TRBV28, TRBJ1-2 and TRBJ2-5 was observed in persistent disease, whereas TRBV20-1 and TRBJ2-1 were favored in newly diagnosed disease. Sequencing and analysis were limited to the TCR beta chain. Persistent Graves' disease patients showed lower TCR Shannon entropy and fewer highly expanded clones than newly diagnosed patients, suggesting clonal expansion. Only peripheral blood was studied, because thyroid tissue, the primary lesion, was inaccessible. A larger number of public clonotypes was shared among persistent patients (more than 2,500) than among newly diagnosed patients (around 970).

This clonotype was recorded many times. Its antigen remains unidentified. The input lacks base qualities; no much larger clone sits a single base away. V and J are truncated by 2 bases and 13 bases respectively, leaving an intervening sequence of 17 bases. There are 13 amino acids in the CDR3, from cysteine to phenylalanine inclusive. Only the CDR3 part of the read is kept: 39 bases, read in frame from the first base. CDR1 and CDR2 are read off the germline V gene as MNHNS and SASEGT. The time point label here, explained by the study, means: persistent/refractory GD, antithyroid drugs over 5 years with positive TRAb. RNA was extracted from PBMCs in TRIzol for both TCR sequencing and RNA sequencing. The diagnosis of Graves' disease followed American Thyroid Association guidelines. Patients for the study were recruited at an endocrinology department in Xi'an, China. Each patient gave approximately 10 milliliters of peripheral blood, collected in an EDTA anticoagulant tube. Ficoll Paque Plus density gradient separation was used to isolate PBMCs, and no additional T cell sorting was done. An Agilent 2100 Bioanalyzer and agarose gel were used to assess RNA quality, and a NanoDrop 2000 was used to measure RNA concentration.

Library prep was done by multiplex PCR. Sequencing was performed on an Illumina HiSeq 4000. iRepertoire HTBI primers and Arm-PCR amplification of CDR3 regions were used to construct TCR beta libraries. Gel purification was performed on PCR products prior to sequencing. The source study handled its data this way. Gene usage analysis of CDR3 amino acid clonotypes used the approximately 62 TRBV and fewer than 15 TRBJ segments found across samples. COPE and FqMerger were used to merge the filtered high-quality paired reads into contigs. Contigs were aligned with BLAST to IMGT TRBV, TRBD and TRBJ reference genes, and CDR3 was defined per IMGT. Clonotypes above 0.1% frequency were classified as highly expanded clones. Shannon entropy served as the measure of repertoire diversity, while the Gini coefficient captured V-J evenness. A clonotype was considered public if more than one individual shared it. In TCRdb, the public reads were trimmed at Q25 with fastp and aligned with MiXCR, with productive beta chains retained. Each entry is one CDR3 protein sequence, shown with its most common DNA and genes. What appears here as the V and J calls and clone size reflects TCRdb's work, not the paper's. This sample holds 700,000 or so distinct CDR3 sequences; 25% to 30% were observed only once. Of the sample, around 40% is held by the ten largest clones.

The specimen was peripheral blood mononuclear cells (PBMCs), collected when the disease was refractory, from a patient treated with antithyroid drugs. The V gene is TRBV6-1 and the J gene is TRBJ2-5; TRBD2 is a possible D gene, resting on 6 matching bases. The receptor was isolated from a female donor with Graves disease. CDR3 reads: CASSERGLAERYF. DNA sequence: TGTGCCAGCAGTGAACGAGGGTTAGCGGAGAGGTACTTC.